What follows are 10 T cell receptor beta chains derived from one specimen sequenced in a study of T cells in Graves' hyperthyroidism and ophthalmopathy. Template material for amplifying TCR beta CDR3 regions consisted of RNA transcripts. HTBI primers were the set used in a first-round RT-PCR of the TCR CDR3. Each CDR3 protein gets one entry after TCRdb re-called the multiplex PCR reads with MiXCR. The sample has 450,000 to 550,000 distinct CDR3 sequences; roughly a quarter are singletons. Sequenced sample: blood. The receptors here all came from a woman in her twenties or thirties with Graves' ophthalmopathy.

This clonotype appeared many times. J is TRBJ1-2 and V is TRBV27, with D possibly TRBD1 on 5 matching bases. Deletions cut 5 bases from V and 3 bases from J, with 10 bases between. CDR1 MNHEY and CDR2 SMNVEV come from the germline V gene (reference sequence). This CDR3 is built from 13 residues. This CDR3 reads CASSPTTDYGYTF. The CDR3 nucleotides read TGTGCCAGCAGTCCGACGACAGACTATGGCTACACCTTC.

This clonotype showed up many times. The J gene is TRBJ2-7, the V gene TRBV12-3 or TRBV12-4; the D gene is possibly TRBD2 (5 bases). The CDR3 consists of 14 residues. V dropped 3 bases and J dropped 6 bases, with 15 bases sitting between them. The CDR3 loop is CASSFGVLLREQYF. The CDR3 DNA is TGTGCCAGCAGTTTCGGGGTCCTGCTGCGCGAGCAGTACTTC.

The CDR3 reads CASSRGQGRGNTEAFF. CDR3 nucleotide sequence: TGTGCCAGCAGTCGCGGACAGGGAAGAGGGAACACTGAAGCTTTCTTT. The V and J genes are TRBV6-1 and TRBJ1-1, with TRBD1 identical over 8 bases. Losses at the gene ends were 5 bases for V and 1 base for J; bases not matched to a gene: 9. The CDR3 is 16 amino acids. CDR1 is MNHNS and CDR2 is SASEGT in the germline V gene.

This clonotype has ten or more counts. The chain joins TRBV4-1 to TRBJ1-3; 7 positions agree with TRBD1. The junction had 6 bases not matched to a gene; V was cut back by 3 bases and J by 1 base. Germline values: CDR1 MGHRA, CDR2 YSYEKL. CDR3 length: 16 amino acids. CDR3 sequence: CASSQGGDRSGNTIYF. The CDR3 DNA reads TGCGCCAGCAGCCAGGGCGGGGACAGATCTGGAAACACCATATATTTT.

This clonotype showed up many times. The chain joins TRBV9 to TRBJ2-7; D might be TRBD2 (5 bases). Trimming stripped 0 bases from V and 6 bases from J, with 16 bases between. CDR1 and CDR2 from the germline V gene are SGDLS and YYNGEE. CDR3 length equals 15 residues. CDR3 amino acids: CASSVATGTLAEQYF. The CDR3 DNA follows: TGTGCCAGCAGCGTAGCTACGGGAACTTTAGCCGAGCAGTACTTC. Based on the CDR3 plus reference TRBV9 and TRBJ2-7, the full variable domain is DSGVTQTPKHLITATGQRVTLRCSPRSGDLSVYWYQQSLDQGLQFLIQYYNGEERAKGNILERFSAQQFPDLHSELNLSSLELGDSALYFCASSVATGTLAEQYFGPGTRLTVT.

In this sample, this clonotype turned up many times. The chain couples TRBV27 to TRBJ1-5, with D possibly TRBD1 on 5 matching bases. The CDR3 is 17 amino acids. Germline values: CDR1 MNHEY, CDR2 SMNVEV (reference sequence). V dropped 7 bases and J dropped 0 bases, with 19 bases sitting between them. In DNA form, the CDR3 reads TGTGCCAGCATTCCCGACCGGGGGGTCAATAGCAATCAGCCCCAGCATTTT. Protein: CASIPDRGVNSNQPQHF.

This clonotype was seen at least ten times. Mismatch with germline at one junction end may stem from a read error. This chain joins TRBV30 and TRBJ1-1; possible D gene TRBD1, 5 bases. The germline V gene encodes CDR1 GTSNPN and CDR2 SVGIG (reference sequence). CDR3 length equals 14 residues. CDR3 sequence reads: CAWGVGHPNAEAFF. The CDR3 nucleotides are TGTGCCTGGGGTGTAGGACACCCGAACGCTGAAGCTTTCTTT.

This chain joins TRBV6-1 and TRBJ1-1; 8 positions agree with TRBD1. There are 17 residues in the CDR3. Unmatched junction bases numbered 20, after V lost 7 bases and J lost 7 bases. The V gene's germline CDR1 is MNHNS and CDR2 SASEGT. This CDR3 reads CASMRTGRISPLGEAFF. The CDR3 DNA reads TGTGCCAGCATGCGGACAGGGCGTATCTCTCCGTTGGGTGAAGCTTTCTTT.

This clonotype was detected ten times or more. The rearrangement uses TRBV9 and TRBJ2-5, with TRBD2 identical over 7 bases. The length of the CDR3 is 13 residues. CDR1 and CDR2 (germline): SGDLS, YYNGEE. V was clipped by 2 bases and J by 5 bases; unmatched bases: 3. CDR3 DNA sequence: TGTGCCAGCAGCGTGGGCGGGGGTGAGACCCAGTACTTC. Protein: CASSVGGGETQYF.

At least ten counts were recorded for this clonotype. J is TRBJ1-2 and V is TRBV13; TRBD1 is a possible D gene (5 bases). V shed 3 bases and J shed 6 bases, with 17 bases lying between them. Germline values: CDR1 PRHDT, CDR2 FYEKMQ (reference sequence). This CDR3 is built from 15 residues. CDR3: CASSLGVVAPNGYTF. Here the CDR3 DNA reads TGTGCCAGCAGCTTGGGGGTGGTGGCTCCGAATGGCTACACCTTC.